This T cell receptor (beta chain) stems from a study of OX40 agonist ivuxolimab in advanced cancers. For the study at large: The study treated patients with ivuxolimab, an agonistic anti-OX40 (CD134) antibody.

V was shortened by 4 bases and J by 4 bases, with 8 bases between the two germline ends. Germline loops: CDR1 GTSNPN, CDR2 SVGIG (reference sequence). There are 11 residues in the CDR3. Method: immunoSEQ multiplex PCR; TCRdb's copy keeps in-frame clones and lacks some. The table has about 93,000 clones, approximately 94% seen once. This clone was counted a single time. The chain combines TRBV30 with TRBJ2-7; D gene uncertain. This sequence was found in an adult with an advanced solid tumor such as melanoma, head and neck, liver or kidney cancer. The input for sequencing was CD4+ or CD8+ T cells sorted from blood, taken in a trial of the OX40 agonist ivuxolimab. The CDR3, as DNA: TGTGCCTGGATGACGGCGTACGAGCAGTACTTC. Its protein is CAWMTAYEQYF.